This T cell receptor (beta chain) is from a study of a mutant IDH1 vaccine in newly diagnosed glioma. Study-wide findings and caveats: It seemed that pseudoprogression was not linked to changes in the top peripheral T cell clonotypes.

Libraries were prepared by immunoSEQ multiplex PCR; TCRdb keeps only in-frame clonotypes and omits some of them. Altogether tens of thousands of clones are present, about 81% being singletons, with the ten largest covering approximately 5%. Indicated time point: week 47, end of study. It was 300 ug of mutant IDH1 20-mer peptide that made up each vaccine dose, given with topical imiquimod. The V segment lost 5 bases and the J segment 6 bases; nucleotides outside the gene matches: 7. This CDR3 contains 15 residues. Per the germline V gene, CDR1 is LGHNA and CDR2 is YNFKEQ. About this clone itself: Its specificity is not known.

The sample was PBMCs, taken from a glioma patient whose treatment included an IDH1 peptide vaccine. This sequence originates from a middle-aged man with glioma. The V and J genes are TRBV4-2 and TRBJ2-2; 9 positions agree with TRBD2. The CDR3 is CASSLRIAGAGELFF. DNA for the CDR3: TGTGCCAGCAGCTTGCGAATAGCGGGAGCCGGGGAGCTGTTTTTT.